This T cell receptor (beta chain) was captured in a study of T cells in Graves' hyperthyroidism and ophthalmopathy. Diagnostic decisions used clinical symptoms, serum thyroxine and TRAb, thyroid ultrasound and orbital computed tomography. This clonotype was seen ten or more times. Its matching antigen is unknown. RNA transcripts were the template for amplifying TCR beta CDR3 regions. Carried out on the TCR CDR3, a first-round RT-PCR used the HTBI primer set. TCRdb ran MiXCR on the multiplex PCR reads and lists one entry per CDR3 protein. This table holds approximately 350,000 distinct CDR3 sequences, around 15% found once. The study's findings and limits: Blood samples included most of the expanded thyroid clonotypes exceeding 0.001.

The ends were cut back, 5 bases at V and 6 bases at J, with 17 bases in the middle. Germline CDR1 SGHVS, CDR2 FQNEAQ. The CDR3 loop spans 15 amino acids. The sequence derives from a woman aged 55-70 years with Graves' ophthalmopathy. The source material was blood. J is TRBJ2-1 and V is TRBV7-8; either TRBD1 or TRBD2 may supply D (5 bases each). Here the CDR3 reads CASSTSGTGSNEQFF. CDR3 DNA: TGTGCCAGCAGCACATCCGGGACGGGGAGCAATGAGCAGTTCTTC.